Below are 17 T cell receptor beta chains sequenced from a single sample in a study of blood T cells in healthy people across ages. Then a second PCR, running about 6 to 12 cycles, was carried out with a sample-barcoded 5' primer and a J-beta primer mix. Using its own MiXCR run on the 5' RACE reads, TCRdb lists one record per CDR3 protein. Of hundreds of thousands of distinct CDR3 sequences in the sample, 45% to 60% were seen once. Sequenced: blood. The receptors derive from a woman at least 80 years old in good health.

The J gene is TRBJ2-1, the V gene TRBV7-9; D is unresolved. Germline-derived CDR1 and CDR2 are SEHNR and FQNEAQ (reference sequence). The CDR3 loop spans 13 amino acids. The V and J ends lost 4 bases and 10 bases respectively, with 14 bases between them. CDR3 DNA sequence: TGTGCCAGCAGCTCGCCACCTACCAGCGAGCAGTTCTTC. Translated: CASSSPPTSEQFF.

The genes are TRBV20-1 and TRBJ1-5; D gene ambiguous. With 3 bases removed from V and 5 bases from J, the gap between germline ends came to 11 bases. The length of the CDR3 is 13 residues. Germline CDR1 reads DFQATT; CDR2 reads SNEGSKA (reference sequence). The CDR3 DNA is TGCAGTGCTAGCCTCAACAGAGATCAGCCCCAGCATTTT. Translation: CSASLNRDQPQHF.

A note on this clonotype: Given a much more abundant clone one base away, this may be a read error. The chain employs TRBV7-2 and TRBJ2-3, with a possible D match to TRBD1 (6 bases). V dropped 4 bases and J dropped 5 bases, with 10 bases sitting between them. The CDR3 runs to 13 residues. Germline loops: CDR1 SGHTA, CDR2 FQGNSA. CDR3: CASSSTGKDTQYF. DNA of the CDR3: TGTGCCAGCAGCTCTACAGGGAAAGATACGCAGTATTTT.

This clonotype was counted between two and nine times. The chain employs TRBV29-1 and TRBJ2-7, with unresolved D. The J call may be mistaken, given a closer DNA end match to TRBJ2-4. The germline CDR1 and CDR2 sequences are SQVTM and ANQGSEA. This CDR3 is 13 amino acids long. CDR3 nucleotide sequence: TGCAGCGTTGAGGGTAGAGCCAAAAACATTCAGTACTTC. This sequence encodes CSVEGRAKNIQYF.

This clonotype was seen a few times. The V and J genes are TRBV5-1 and TRBJ1-1; 7 positions match TRBD1. J gave up 1 base and V 0 bases, and 6 bases lay outside the gene matches. Per germline, CDR1 SGHRS and CDR2 YFSETQ. CDR3 length: 16 amino acids. The CDR3 reads CASSLGSTGRNTEAFF. DNA of the CDR3: TGCGCCAGCAGCTTGGGGTCGACAGGGAGGAACACTGAAGCTTTCTTT.

The chain carries TRBV11-2 and TRBJ1-4; D is undetermined. V was trimmed by 4 bases and J by 4 bases, leaving 13 bases between them. CDR1 is SGHAT and CDR2 is FQNNGV in the germline V gene. This CDR3 comprises 15 residues. CDR3 region: CASSSPETYNEKLFF. CDR3 coding DNA: TGTGCCAGCAGCTCTCCCGAGACCTATAATGAAAAACTGTTTTTT. Looking up the rest from reference TRBV11-2 and TRBJ1-4 gives the full variable domain: EAGVAQSPRYKIIEKRQSVAFWCNPISGHATLYWYQQILGQGPKLLIQFQNNGVVDDSQLPKDRFSAERLKGVDSTLKIQPAKLEDSAVYLCASSSPETYNEKLFFGSGTQLSVL.

The rearrangement uses TRBV11-2 and TRBJ2-7; D may be TRBD2 (5 bases). Per the germline V gene, CDR1 is SGHAT and CDR2 is FQNNGV. Trimming removed 4 bases at V and 7 bases at J, with 8 bases between. The CDR3 totals 11 residues. CDR3 region: CASSSGKEQYF. CDR3 bases: TGTGCCAGCAGCTCGGGGAAGGAGCAGTACTTC.

On this clonotype: Possible read error: a much larger clone is one base away. The rearrangement uses TRBV12-3 or TRBV12-4 and TRBJ2-1, with a possible D match to TRBD2 (6 bases). V lost 10 bases and J 9 bases, leaving 22 bases between the germline ends. The CDR3 runs 14 residues. Here the CDR3 DNA reads TGTGCCAACAGGCCGGGACTTGAAGTAGGTGAGCAGTTCTTC. Encoded protein: CANRPGLEVGEQFF.

The chain carries TRBV7-2 and TRBJ2-2; tentative D call: TRBD2 (6 bases). The CDR3 is made up of 16 amino acids. The V end lost 7 bases, the J end lost 7 bases, and 22 bases lay between the germline ends. Germline loops: CDR1 SGHTA, CDR2 FQGNSA. In DNA, the CDR3 is TGTGCCAGCAACTTGCGCGCGGGGACTGAGAACGGGGAGCTGTTTTTT. Amino acid sequence: CASNLRAGTENGELFF.

The chain has TRBV2 and TRBJ2-4; 9 bases map to TRBD1. The assigned J gene may be wrong: the sequence end matches TRBJ2-7 better. Germline-derived CDR1 and CDR2 are SNHLY and FYNNEI. This CDR3 is built from 13 residues. This CDR3 is CARGQGGNYEQYF. DNA for the CDR3: TGTGCCAGGGGACAGGGTGGAAATTACGAGCAGTACTTC.

This clonotype was recorded at least ten times. The chain recombines TRBV7-9 with TRBJ2-2, with D possibly being TRBD1 (7 bases). Trimming took off 7 bases at V and 13 bases at J, with 19 bases between the two ends. Germline lookup yields CDR1 SEHNR and CDR2 FQNEAQ (reference sequence). The CDR3 contains 13 residues. CDR3 amino acids: CASILARQGGLFF. CDR3 nucleotide sequence: TGTGCCAGCATCCTAGCCCGACAGGGAGGGCTGTTTTTT.

There are many counts of this clonotype. The chain employs TRBV11-2 and TRBJ2-1, with D tentatively TRBD2 (7 bases). Germline values: CDR1 SGHAT, CDR2 FQNNGV. Trimming removed 2 bases from V and 7 bases from J, with 18 bases in between. The length of the CDR3 is 16 residues. CDR3 nucleotide sequence: TGTGCCAGCAGCTTACATGCGGGGGCGGGAGTGAATGAGCAGTTCTTC. This sequence encodes CASSLHAGAGVNEQFF.

This clonotype appeared a few times. The chain couples TRBV29-1 to TRBJ2-1, with D perhaps TRBD1 or TRBD2 (5 bases each). This CDR3 is built from 17 residues. Trimming stripped 0 bases from V and 0 bases from J, with 15 bases between. Germline loops: CDR1 SQVTM, CDR2 ANQGSEA. The CDR3 is CSVEDRLGDRSYNEQFF. CDR3 sequence (DNA): TGCAGCGTTGAAGATAGACTGGGGGACCGCTCCTACAATGAGCAGTTCTTC.

V is TRBV27 and J is TRBJ2-1, with D possibly being TRBD2 (6 bases). Looked up from germline, CDR1 is MNHEY and CDR2 is SMNVEV (reference sequence). The length of the CDR3 is 15 residues. The ends were cut back, 7 bases at V and 6 bases at J, with 19 bases in the middle. The CDR3 sequence: CASTPGLAFFNEQFF. The CDR3 nucleotides are TGTGCCAGCACCCCGGGACTCGCTTTCTTCAATGAGCAGTTCTTC.

The chain has TRBV10-3 and TRBJ2-3; TRBD1 matches at 7 bases. V lost 11 bases to trimming and J lost 5 bases; unmatched junction nucleotides: 19. This CDR3 contains 16 residues. From germline, CDR1 is ENHRY and CDR2 SYGVKD. CDR3 sequence: CASSGFGTESIDTQYF. The CDR3 DNA is TGTGCCTCCAGTGGTTTCGGGACAGAGTCTATAGATACGCAGTATTTT.

The gene calls are TRBV6-5 and TRBJ2-3; TRBD1 matches 10 bases. CDR1 is MNHEY and CDR2 is SVGAGI in the germline V gene. This CDR3 region has 16 residues. The trim removed 1 base at V and 11 bases at J, leaving 12 bases unmatched. CDR3 DNA: TGTGCCAGCAGTTACTTCGACAGGGGGCCCCGAATTGTGCAGTATTTT. It encodes CASSYFDRGPRIVQYF.

This chain connects TRBV20-1 to TRBJ2-1, with TRBD2 matching over 7 bases. The ends lost 8 bases at V and 4 bases at J; junction bases unmatched: 8. The CDR3 is made up of 13 amino acids. CDR1 and CDR2 (germline): DFQATT, SNEGSKA (reference sequence). This chain's CDR3 is CSYYSGQYNEQFF. CDR3 sequence (DNA): TGCAGTTACTATAGCGGGCAGTACAATGAGCAGTTCTTC.